This T cell receptor beta chain was profiled in a study of T cells expressing NK-cell markers. Turning to the study itself: Seven HCMV-seropositive donors and one seronegative donor made up the eight sequenced donors. Study results and caveats: These clonotypes also led the CD3+CD56-NKG2C+ fraction in four donors.

In regard to this clonotype: Its antigen is unknown.

Germline lookup yields CDR1 SGHTA and CDR2 FQGTGA. This CDR3 contains 18 residues. From its re-call of the 5' RACE reads, TCRdb lists each CDR3 protein once, without DNA. The sample has 250,000 to 300,000 distinct CDR3 sequences; the top ten hold around 0.4%. The chain joins TRBV7-3 to TRBJ2-1; TCRdb proposes TRBD2, but this gene call is untestable without DNA. The source of this sequence is a man younger than 35 in good health. What was sequenced was blood T cells: a sorted CD56 or NKG2C T cell subset, CD4+ or CD8+ T cells, or bulk PBMC T cells (not recorded which). The chain's CDR3 is CASSLTGIAFSSYNEQFF. The entire variable domain, with the rest obtained from reference TRBV7-3 and TRBJ2-1, is as follows: GAGVSQTPSNKVTEKGKYVELRCDPISGHTALYWYRQSLGQGPEFLIYFQGTGAADDSGLPNDRFFAVRPEGSVSTLKIQRTERGDSAVYLCASSLTGIAFSSYNEQFFGPGTRLTVL.